Presented here are 30 T cell receptor beta chains from one specimen sequenced in a study of blood T cells in healthy people across ages. A second PCR of roughly 6 to 12 cycles used a sample-barcoded 5' primer and a J-beta primer mix. TCRdb processed the 5' RACE reads anew with MiXCR; each CDR3 protein has one entry. Among hundreds of thousands of distinct CDR3 sequences listed, about 30% were seen once. The sample comprised blood. The source of these receptors is a woman of 80 years or more in good health.

This clonotype came up a few times. This chain links TRBV10-3 with TRBJ2-7; D might be TRBD1 (6 bases). Germline V gene data show CDR1 as ENHRY and CDR2 as SYGVKD. This CDR3 is 16 amino acids long. Trimming stripped 3 bases from V and 0 bases from J, with 15 bases between. The CDR3 loop reads CAISDPGTPNSYEQYF. CDR3 nucleotides: TGTGCCATCAGTGATCCCGGGACACCTAACTCCTACGAGCAGTACTTC.

This clonotype was counted ten times or more. V gene TRBV20-1 combines with J gene TRBJ2-7, with TRBD2 matching over 12 bases. With 5 bases clipped from V and 4 bases from J, the junction kept 3 bases outside the gene matches. This CDR3 comprises 13 residues. The germline gives CDR1 DFQATT, CDR2 SNEGSKA (reference sequence). The CDR3 sequence is CSAVGTSGYEQYF. The CDR3 DNA follows: TGCAGTGCTGTCGGGACTAGCGGGTACGAGCAGTACTTC.

The rearrangement uses TRBV7-9 and TRBJ1-5; weak D call: TRBD1 (5 bases). This CDR3 is 14 amino acids long. Trimming took 8 bases from V and 3 from J, leaving 14 bases between them. Germline loops: CDR1 SEHNR, CDR2 FQNEAQ (reference sequence). The chain's CDR3 is CASGGADINQPQHF. The DNA of the CDR3 is TGTGCCAGCGGCGGGGCGGACATCAATCAGCCCCAGCATTTT.

The V and J genes are TRBV6-5 and TRBJ1-3; a possible D gene is TRBD1 (6 bases). The germline gives CDR1 MNHEY, CDR2 SVGAGI. The CDR3 is 15 residues long. Trimming shortened V by 2 bases and J by 4 bases, and 12 bases separated the two germline ends. For the CDR3, the DNA is TGTGCCAGCAGTTACAGGCACGACAGGGGAAACACCATATATTTT. As protein: CASSYRHDRGNTIYF.

This clonotype has more than one count but fewer than ten. This could be a read error, since a much larger clone is one nucleotide away. This chain connects TRBV6-2 or TRBV6-3 to TRBJ2-7; 8 nucleotides align to TRBD2. This CDR3 contains 14 residues. Germline values: CDR1 MNHEY, CDR2 SVGEGT. Unmatched junction bases numbered 11, after V lost 6 bases and J lost 7 bases. The CDR3 loop is CASSCLGLGSEQYF. The CDR3 DNA sequence: TGTGCCAGCAGCTGTCTGGGACTAGGCTCGGAGCAGTACTTC.

This clonotype has a count of ten or more. The rearrangement uses TRBV5-6 and TRBJ2-1, with D possibly being TRBD1 or TRBD2 (5 bases each). The CDR3 totals 15 residues. Trimming left V 0 bases short and J 6 bases short, with 13 bases between. Germline CDR1 is SGHDT and CDR2 is YYEEEE. CDR3 sequence: CASSLVRDPPNEQFF. The CDR3 bases are TGTGCCAGCAGCTTGGTTCGGGACCCTCCCAATGAGCAGTTCTTC.

On this clonotype itself: At one of its ends the junction is not consistent with the germline gene, which may arise from a read error. The rearrangement joins TRBV5-1 to TRBJ1-2; D not certain. CDR1 is SGHRS, CDR2 YFSETQ, per germline. This CDR3 region has 17 residues. CDR3 amino acids: CAGSPNPQSGMVYGYTF. The CDR3 bases are TGCGCCGGCAGCCCAAACCCCCAGTCTGGGATGGTCTATGGCTACACCTTC. The full variable domain, its missing parts supplied by reference TRBV5-1 and TRBJ1-2, is KAGVTQTPRYLIKTRGQQVTLSCSPISGHRSVSWYQQTPGQGLQFLFEYFSETQRNKGNFPGRFSGRQFSNSRSEMNVSTLELGDSALYLCAGSPNPQSGMVYGYTFGSGTRLTVV.

There are a few counts of this clonotype. The chain joins TRBV3-1 to TRBJ2-1; 9 bases map to TRBD2. CDR1 is LGHDT and CDR2 is YNNKEL in the germline V gene (reference sequence). V shed 1 base and J 7 bases; nucleotides not matched to a gene: 8. This CDR3 contains 16 residues. The CDR3 nucleotides are TGTGCCAGCAGCCAAGCCGGCGCGGGGGGGCCAAATGAGCAGTTCTTC. Its translation: CASSQAGAGGPNEQFF.

Only a few counts were recorded for this clonotype. V is TRBV28 and J is TRBJ2-1; no clear D. Trimming took off 5 bases at V and 6 bases at J, with 11 bases between the two ends. The CDR3 is 13 amino acids. Per the germline V gene, CDR1 is MDHEN and CDR2 is SYDVKM. CDR3 residues: CASSKGRRNEQFF. The CDR3 bases are TGTGCCAGCAGTAAGGGCAGACGCAATGAGCAGTTCTTC.

In regard to this clonotype: Possible read error: a much larger clone is one base away. V usage is TRBV2 and J usage is TRBJ2-2; D may be TRBD1 (8 bases). The CDR3 extends over 14 amino acids. Looked up from germline, CDR1 is SNHLY and CDR2 is FYNNEI. CDR3 DNA: TGTGCCAGCAGGGACAGGGAGGGCACCGGGGAGCTGTTGTTT. It encodes CASRDREGTGELLF.

The chain is built from TRBV30 and TRBJ2-3; 7 bases map to TRBD2. Germline values: CDR1 GTSNPN, CDR2 SVGIG (reference sequence). The ends lost 0 bases at V and 0 bases at J; junction bases unmatched: 6. The CDR3 sequence is 16 residues long. CDR3 DNA: TGTGCCTGGAGTGTTCGGCAGCGGGGAAGCACAGATACGCAGTATTTT. It is translated as CAWSVRQRGSTDTQYF.

In the case of this clonotype: Germline is not matched at one junction end, which may reflect a read error. The J gene is TRBJ2-6, the V gene TRBV5-1; TRBD1 aligns across 10 bases. Germline V gene sequence: CDR1 SGHRS, CDR2 YFSETQ. CDR3 length: 18 residues. In DNA, the CDR3 is TGCGCCAGCAGCTACGTTACCCGACAGGGGGCTGGGGTCAACGTCCTGACTTTC. Its translation: CASSYVTRQGAGVNVLTF.

The chain uses TRBV27 and TRBJ2-1; 8 bases are a match to TRBD1. The junction had 6 bases not matched to a gene; V was cut back by 2 bases and J by 9 bases. In germline, CDR1 is MNHEY, CDR2 SMNVEV (reference sequence). The CDR3 loop spans 14 amino acids. CDR3 loop: CASSLLTGVGEQFF. CDR3 DNA sequence: TGTGCCAGCAGTTTACTGACAGGGGTCGGTGAGCAGTTCTTC.

The chain carries TRBV6-1 and TRBJ1-1; D possibly corresponds to TRBD1 (6 bases). The CDR3 loop spans 14 amino acids. V lost 6 bases and J 5 bases, leaving 16 bases between the germline ends. Germline assignment: CDR1 MNHNS and CDR2 SASEGT. CDR3 DNA sequence: TGTGCCAGCAGGGACTACACAGGGTGGACTGAAGCTTTCTTT. Translation: CASRDYTGWTEAFF.

This clonotype was observed many times. The chain carries TRBV9 and TRBJ1-5; 9 positions agree with TRBD1. V lost 4 bases, J lost 5 bases, and 7 bases stayed unmatched. The CDR3 covers 15 residues. Germline CDR1 reads SGDLS; CDR2 reads YYNGEE. CDR3 region: CASSTGQGRDQPQHF. DNA of the CDR3: TGTGCCAGCAGCACCGGACAGGGGAGGGATCAGCCCCAGCATTTT.

The V and J genes are TRBV7-2 and TRBJ2-3; TRBD2 matches at 11 bases. The CDR3 is 14 residues long. V trimming: 5 bases; J trimming: 5 bases; junction bases outside the gene matches: 3. The germline CDR1 and CDR2 sequences are SGHTA and FQGNSA. This CDR3 reads CASSPLAGGDTQYF. The CDR3 DNA reads as TGTGCCAGCAGCCCTCTAGCGGGAGGAGATACGCAGTATTTT. The whole variable domain, filled in from reference TRBV7-2 and TRBJ2-3, reads GAGVSQSPSNKVTEKGKDVELRCDPISGHTALYWYRQSLGQGLEFLIYFQGNSAPDKSGLPSDRFSAERTGGSVSTLTIQRTQQEDSAVYLCASSPLAGGDTQYFGPGTRLTVL.

This clonotype appeared many times. A much larger clone sits a single nucleotide away, making a read error possible. This chain connects TRBV18 to TRBJ2-7; D is uncertain. The germline V gene has CDR1 KGHSH and CDR2 LQKENI. Trimming removed 3 bases from V and 7 bases from J, with 22 bases in between. This CDR3 region has 16 residues. The CDR3 nucleotides are TGTGCCAGCTCACCTTCCGTGAGCAGAATCTACAATGAGCAGTACTTC. This gives the protein CASSPSVSRIYNEQYF.

Remarks on this clonotype: Because it lacks the conserved phenylalanine or tryptophan at the end, this CDR3 is likely a read error. The rearrangement links TRBV5-1 to TRBJ2-1; 9 bases fit TRBD1. Trimming removed 5 bases from V and 6 bases from J; junction bases left unmatched: 12. This CDR3 is built from 16 residues. Per germline, CDR1 SGHRS and CDR2 YFSETQ. Here the CDR3 reads CASRGGQGPGTNEQFV. In DNA form, the CDR3 reads TGCGCCAGCAGAGGGGGACAGGGACCTGGTACCAATGAGCAGTTCGTC.

In the case of this clonotype: A single base separates this from a much larger clone, so it may be a read error. CDR3 protein: CASSMDETQFF. Written as DNA, the CDR3 is TGTGCCAGCTCAATGGACGAGACCCAGTTCTTC. The gene calls are TRBV18 and TRBJ2-1; D gene ambiguous. The ends were cut back, 5 bases at V and 13 bases at J, with 12 bases in the middle. The V gene's germline CDR1 is KGHSH and CDR2 LQKENI. The CDR3 spans 11 residues.

This clonotype was counted many times. This chain connects TRBV4-2 to TRBJ1-4, with D uncertain. The ends were cut back, 0 bases at V and 3 bases at J, with 5 bases in the middle. From germline, CDR1 is LGHNA and CDR2 YNFKEQ. There are 14 residues in the CDR3. The CDR3 DNA follows: TGTGCCAGCAGCCAAGACAGGTCTAATGAAAAACTGTTTTTT. The encoded protein is CASSQDRSNEKLFF.

The V call is TRBV7-2, the J call TRBJ2-1; 13 bases map to TRBD2. The CDR3 loop spans 18 amino acids. With 4 bases clipped from V and 3 bases from J, the junction kept 9 bases outside the gene matches. In germline, CDR1 is SGHTA, CDR2 FQGNSA. This CDR3 reads CASSSPTSGGSFYNEQFF. CDR3 sequence (DNA): TGTGCCAGCAGCTCACCGACTAGCGGGGGGTCATTCTACAATGAGCAGTTCTTC.

The sample holds many counts of this clonotype. The J gene is TRBJ1-2, the V gene TRBV4-1, with unresolved D. The CDR3 length is 14 residues. The V gene's germline CDR1 is MGHRA and CDR2 YSYEKL. Trimming took off 2 bases at V and 0 bases at J, with 7 bases between the two ends. CDR3 coding DNA: TGCGCCAGCAGCCAAAACGACCCTAACTATGGCTACACCTTC. It specifies CASSQNDPNYGYTF.

To note about this clonotype: A junction boundary mismatches the germline segment, possibly from a read error. DNA of the CDR3: TGCAGTGCTAGAGGAGCCCACAGGGATGAGAAGTTCTTC. It codes for CSARGAHRDEKFF. The rearrangement links TRBV20-1 to TRBJ2-1; possible D gene TRBD1, 6 bases. This CDR3 has 13 amino acids. Germline values: CDR1 DFQATT, CDR2 SNEGSKA (reference sequence).

This clonotype was counted a few times. DNA for the CDR3: TGCGCCAGCAGCGCACAGGGGGCCGGCACTGAAGCTTTCTTT. Its protein is CASSAQGAGTEAFF. The chain uses TRBV5-1 and TRBJ1-1; 9 nucleotides agree with TRBD1. The germline gives CDR1 SGHRS, CDR2 YFSETQ. The ends lost 4 bases at V and 4 bases at J; junction bases unmatched: 5. The CDR3 totals 14 residues. The whole variable domain, filled in from reference TRBV5-1 and TRBJ1-1, reads KAGVTQTPRYLIKTRGQQVTLSCSPISGHRSVSWYQQTPGQGLQFLFEYFSETQRNKGNFPGRFSGRQFSNSRSEMNVSTLELGDSALYLCASSAQGAGTEAFFGQGTRLTVV.

A remark on this clonotype: The junction and the germline gene differ at one end; a read error may be behind it. V is TRBV7-2 and J is TRBJ1-4, with D tentatively TRBD1 (6 bases). Germline CDR1 reads SGHTA; CDR2 reads FQGNSA. The CDR3 covers 15 residues. The CDR3 sequence: CASSFSIGGNEKRFF. CDR3 nucleotide sequence: TGTGCCAGCAGCTTTAGTATAGGGGGTAATGAAAAACGGTTTTTT.

In its sample, this clonotype was seen many times. The chain couples TRBV11-2 to TRBJ2-7; D ambiguous. This CDR3 is built from 15 residues. Germline lookup yields CDR1 SGHAT and CDR2 FQNNGV. V was pared by 0 bases and J by 2 bases, with 11 bases between. The chain's CDR3 is CASSLESTRPYEQYF. As DNA, the CDR3 is TGTGCCAGCAGCTTAGAGAGTACCAGGCCCTACGAGCAGTACTTC.

As regards this clonotype: One base away lies a much larger clone, so this may be a sequencing read error. Written as DNA, the CDR3 is TGCAGTGCCGGGCCTCCTAGCGGTTCCTGCGAGCAGTACTTC. It is translated as CSAGPPSGSCEQYF. The chain employs TRBV20-1 and TRBJ2-7; 7 positions agree with TRBD2. The CDR3 runs to 14 residues. Germline CDR1 is DFQATT and CDR2 is SNEGSKA (reference sequence).

In this sample, this clonotype turned up many times. The chain employs TRBV9 and TRBJ1-2; D unclear. This CDR3 is 15 amino acids long. The V gene's germline CDR1 is SGDLS and CDR2 YYNGEE. Between the trimmed V and J ends, which lost 4 bases and 0 bases, there was a span of 13 bases. The CDR3 spells CASSPLGSANYGYTF. For the CDR3, the DNA is TGTGCCAGCAGCCCCTTAGGATCGGCTAACTATGGCTACACCTTC. The full variable domain, with the rest looked up from reference TRBV9 and TRBJ1-2, is DSGVTQTPKHLITATGQRVTLRCSPRSGDLSVYWYQQSLDQGLQFLIQYYNGEERAKGNILERFSAQQFPDLHSELNLSSLELGDSALYFCASSPLGSANYGYTFGSGTRLTVV.

There are many counts of this clonotype. The genes are TRBV6-5 and TRBJ2-3; D unresolved. V was clipped by 0 bases and J by 1 base, with 8 bases between them. The CDR3 covers 15 residues. Per germline, CDR1 MNHEY and CDR2 SVGAGI. CDR3 amino acids: CASSYSSQGTDTQYF. Here the CDR3 DNA reads TGTGCCAGCAGTTACTCGAGTCAGGGCACAGATACGCAGTATTTT.

In this sample, this clonotype turned up a few times. The chain employs TRBV5-5 and TRBJ2-3, with TRBD2 matching over 13 bases. The V and J ends lost 4 bases and 2 bases, in that order; junction bases with no gene match: 7. The CDR3 is 17 amino acids. Germline assignment: CDR1 SGHKS and CDR2 YYEKEE (reference sequence). The CDR3 DNA follows: TGTGCCAGCAGCCCCGGACTAGCGGGGGTGACCACAGATACGCAGTATTTT. It is translated as CASSPGLAGVTTDTQYF. The whole variable domain, filled in from reference TRBV5-5 and TRBJ2-3, reads DAGVTQSPTHLIKTRGQQVTLRCSPISGHKSVSWYQQVLGQGPQFIFQYYEKEERGRGNFPDRFSARQFPNYSSELNVNALLLGDSALYLCASSPGLAGVTTDTQYFGPGTRLTVL.